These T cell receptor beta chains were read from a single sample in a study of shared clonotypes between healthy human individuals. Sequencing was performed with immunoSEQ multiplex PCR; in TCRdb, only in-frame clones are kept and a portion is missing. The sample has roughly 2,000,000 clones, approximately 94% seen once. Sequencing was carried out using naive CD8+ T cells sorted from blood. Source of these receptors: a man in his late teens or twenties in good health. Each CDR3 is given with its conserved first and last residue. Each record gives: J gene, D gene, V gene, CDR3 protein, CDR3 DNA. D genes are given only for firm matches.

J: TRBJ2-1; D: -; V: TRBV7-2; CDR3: CASSLGVNEQFF; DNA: TGTGCCAGCAGCCTCGGGGTGAATGAGCAGTTCTTC
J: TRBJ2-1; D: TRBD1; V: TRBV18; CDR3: CASSSRQRGLVDNEQFF; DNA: TGTGCCAGCTCATCGCGACAGAGGGGGCTAGTAGACAATGAGCAGTTCTTC
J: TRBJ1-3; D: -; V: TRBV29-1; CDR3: CSVGPVDTIYF; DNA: TGCAGCGTTGGACCCGTGGACACCATATATTTT
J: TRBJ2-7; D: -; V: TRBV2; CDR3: CASSEATESSYEQYF; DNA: TGTGCCAGCAGTGAAGCGACGGAGAGCTCCTACGAGCAGTACTTC
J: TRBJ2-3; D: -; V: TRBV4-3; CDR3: CASSQDRLRGGQDTQYF; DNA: TGCGCCAGCAGCCAAGACCGCCTCAGAGGGGGACAAGATACGCAGTATTTT
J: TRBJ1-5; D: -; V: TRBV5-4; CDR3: CASSLDGGPPNQPQHF; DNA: TGTGCCAGCAGCTTGGACGGGGGACCCCCTAATCAGCCCCAGCATTTT
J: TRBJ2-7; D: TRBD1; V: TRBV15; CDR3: CATSIGTGGFYEQYF; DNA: TGTGCCACCAGCATTGGGACAGGGGGGTTCTACGAGCAGTACTTC
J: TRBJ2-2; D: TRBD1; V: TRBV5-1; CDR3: CASSLGQGHSGELFF; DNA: TGCGCCAGCAGCTTGGGACAGGGGCATTCCGGGGAGCTGTTTTTT
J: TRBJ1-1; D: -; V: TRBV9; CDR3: CASSYPRGGNTEAFF; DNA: TGTGCCAGCAGCTATCCCAGGGGAGGAAACACTGAAGCTTTCTTT
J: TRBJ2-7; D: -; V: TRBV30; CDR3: CAWSSGISYEQYF; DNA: TGTGCCTGGAGTTCTGGGATTTCCTACGAGCAGTACTTC
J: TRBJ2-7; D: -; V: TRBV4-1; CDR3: CASSQGLDEQYF; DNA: TGCGCCAGCAGCCAAGGTCTAGACGAGCAGTACTTC
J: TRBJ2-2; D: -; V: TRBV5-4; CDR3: CASSPTWGPSTGELFF; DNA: TGTGCCAGCAGCCCGACGTGGGGGCCGAGTACCGGGGAGCTGTTTTTT
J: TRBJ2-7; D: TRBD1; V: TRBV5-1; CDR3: CASSLVTGGWYEQYF; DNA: TGCGCCAGCAGCTTGGTGACAGGGGGCTGGTACGAGCAGTACTTC
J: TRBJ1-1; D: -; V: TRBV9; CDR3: CASSGRTVEAFF; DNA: TGTGCCAGCAGCGGGCGGACAGTTGAAGCTTTCTTT
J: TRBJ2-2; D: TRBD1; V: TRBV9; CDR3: CASSVAASTGARELFF; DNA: TGTGCCAGCAGCGTTGCTGCCTCTACAGGGGCGAGGGAGCTGTTTTTT
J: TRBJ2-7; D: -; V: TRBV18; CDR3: CASSPQGGPEQYF; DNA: TGTGCCAGCTCACCCCAGGGGGGCCCGGAGCAGTACTTC